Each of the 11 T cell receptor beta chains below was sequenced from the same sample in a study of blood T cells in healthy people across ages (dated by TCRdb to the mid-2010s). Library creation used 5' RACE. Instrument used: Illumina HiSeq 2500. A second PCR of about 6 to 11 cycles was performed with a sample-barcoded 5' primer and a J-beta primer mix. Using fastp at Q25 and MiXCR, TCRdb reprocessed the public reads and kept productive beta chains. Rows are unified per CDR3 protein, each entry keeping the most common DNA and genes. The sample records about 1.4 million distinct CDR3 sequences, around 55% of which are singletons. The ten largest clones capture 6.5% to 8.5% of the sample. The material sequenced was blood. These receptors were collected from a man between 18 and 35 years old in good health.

CDR3 nucleotides: TGTGCCAGCAGCCCCGGCCCCGGGGAGCCAAAAAACCAAGAGACCCAGTACTTC. As protein: CASSPGPGEPKNQETQYF. V and J are TRBV5-4 and TRBJ2-5; D perhaps matches TRBD2 (5 bases). Per the germline V gene, CDR1 is SGHNT and CDR2 is YYREEE (reference sequence). This CDR3 is 18 amino acids long. V gave up 4 bases and J gave up 0 bases, with 22 bases separating them.

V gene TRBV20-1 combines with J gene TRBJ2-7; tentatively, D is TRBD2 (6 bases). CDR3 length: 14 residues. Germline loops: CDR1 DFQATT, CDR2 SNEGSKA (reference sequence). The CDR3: CSAGGSGVFYEQYF. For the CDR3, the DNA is TGCAGCGCCGGGGGTAGCGGTGTTTTCTACGAGCAGTACTTC.

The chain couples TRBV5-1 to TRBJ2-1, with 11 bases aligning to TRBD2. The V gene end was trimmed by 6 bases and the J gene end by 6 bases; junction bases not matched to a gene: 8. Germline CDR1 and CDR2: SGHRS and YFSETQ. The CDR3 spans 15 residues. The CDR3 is CASIFQTSGTNEQFF. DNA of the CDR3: TGCGCCAGCATCTTCCAGACTAGCGGGACCAATGAGCAGTTCTTC.

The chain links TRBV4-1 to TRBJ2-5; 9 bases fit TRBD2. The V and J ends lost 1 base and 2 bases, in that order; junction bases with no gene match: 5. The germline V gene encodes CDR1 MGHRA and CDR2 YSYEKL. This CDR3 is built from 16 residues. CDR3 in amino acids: CASSQGTGLAQETQYF. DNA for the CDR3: TGCGCCAGCAGCCAAGGAACTGGACTAGCGCAAGAGACCCAGTACTTC.

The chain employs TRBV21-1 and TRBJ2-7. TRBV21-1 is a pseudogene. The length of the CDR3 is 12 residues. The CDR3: CAGDRSSYEQYF. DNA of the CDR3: TGTGCCGGTGACAGGAGCTCCTACGAGCAGTACTTC.

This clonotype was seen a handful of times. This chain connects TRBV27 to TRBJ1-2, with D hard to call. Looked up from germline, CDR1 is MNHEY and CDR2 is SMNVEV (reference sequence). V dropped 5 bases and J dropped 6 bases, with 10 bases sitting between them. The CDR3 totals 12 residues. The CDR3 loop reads CASSPDGDGYTF. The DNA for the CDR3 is TGTGCCAGCAGTCCCGACGGCGATGGCTACACCTTC.

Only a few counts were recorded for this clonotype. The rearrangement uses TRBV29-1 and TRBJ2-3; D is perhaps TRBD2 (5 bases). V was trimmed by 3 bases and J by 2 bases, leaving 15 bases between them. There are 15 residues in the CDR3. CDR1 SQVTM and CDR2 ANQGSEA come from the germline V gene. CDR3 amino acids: CSVDGLGRDTDTQYF. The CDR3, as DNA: TGCAGCGTTGATGGTTTGGGGAGAGACACAGATACGCAGTATTTT.

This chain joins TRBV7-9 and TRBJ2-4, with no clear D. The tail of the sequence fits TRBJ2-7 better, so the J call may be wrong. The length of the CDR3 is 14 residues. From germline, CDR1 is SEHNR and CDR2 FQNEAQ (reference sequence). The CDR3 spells CASSSQDGSYEQYF. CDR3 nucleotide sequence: TGTGCCAGCAGCTCCCAGGACGGTTCCTACGAGCAGTACTTC.

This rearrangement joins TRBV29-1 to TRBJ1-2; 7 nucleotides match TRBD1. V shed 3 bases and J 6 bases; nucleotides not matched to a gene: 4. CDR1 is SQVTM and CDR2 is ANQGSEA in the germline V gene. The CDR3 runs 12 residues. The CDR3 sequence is CSVDRTGHGYTF. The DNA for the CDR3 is TGCAGCGTTGATAGGACAGGTCATGGCTACACCTTC. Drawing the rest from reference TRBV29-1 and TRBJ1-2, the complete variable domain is SAVISQKPSRDICQRGTSLTIQCQVDSQVTMMFWYRQQPGQSLTLIATANQGSEATYESGFVIDKFPISRPNLTFSTLTVSNMSPEDSSIYLCSVDRTGHGYTFGSGTRLTVV.

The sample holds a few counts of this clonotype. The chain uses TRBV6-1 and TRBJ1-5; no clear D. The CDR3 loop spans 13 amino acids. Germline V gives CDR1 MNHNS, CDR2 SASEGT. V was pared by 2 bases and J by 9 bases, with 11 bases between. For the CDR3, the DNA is TGTGCCAGCAGTGAAAGTGGGGTTAGGCCCCAGCATTTT. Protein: CASSESGVRPQHF.

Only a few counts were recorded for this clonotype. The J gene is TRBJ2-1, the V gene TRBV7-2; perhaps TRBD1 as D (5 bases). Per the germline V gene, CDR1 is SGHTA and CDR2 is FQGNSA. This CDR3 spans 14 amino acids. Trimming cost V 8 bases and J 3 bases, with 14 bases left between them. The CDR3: CASLLDQGYNEQFF. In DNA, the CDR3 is TGTGCCAGCCTTCTAGACCAGGGCTACAATGAGCAGTTCTTC.